These T cell receptor beta chains were read from a single sample in a study of cytomegalovirus exposure and HLA in healthy donors. Produced via immunoSEQ multiplex PCR; TCRdb's table is partial and in-frame only. The sample has fewer than 250,000 clones, 81% seen once. Sequencing was performed on PBMCs. The receptors here all came from a man aged 35 to 55 in good health and CMV-seropositive. CDR3s include the opening cysteine and the closing phenylalanine or tryptophan. The D gene is left open where the match is weak. Not every row has a clone size; where given, it reads once, few, many or a size class.

J: TRBJ2-1
D: .
size: .
V: TRBV7-2
DNA: TGTGCCAGCAGCTTATTACAGGGAAGCAATGAGCAGTTCTTC
CDR3: CASSLLQGSNEQFF

J: TRBJ1-2
D: .
size: .
V: TRBV18
DNA: TGTGCCAGCTCACCAGACAGGACCTATGGCTACACCTTC
CDR3: CASSPDRTYGYTF

J: TRBJ2-3
D: TRBD2
size: .
V: TRBV10-2
DNA: TGCGCCAGCAGTGAGACCCATGGGACTAGCGGGGGGGTTGGCACAGATACGCAGTATTTT
CDR3: CASSETHGTSGGVGTDTQYF

J: TRBJ2-7
D: TRBD1
size: .
V: TRBV28
DNA: TGTGCCAGCAGTTTATGGCAGGGGGTGGACGAGCAGTACTTC
CDR3: CASSLWQGVDEQYF

J: TRBJ1-2
D: TRBD1
size: few
V: TRBV10-3
DNA: TGTGCCATCAGTGATCTACAGGGGGGCTATGGCTACACCTTC
CDR3: CAISDLQGGYGYTF

J: TRBJ2-6
D: TRBD1
size: .
V: TRBV2
DNA: TGTGCCGGTTCGGGACAGGGTAAGGCTGGGGCCAACGTCCTGACTTTC
CDR3: CAGSGQGKAGANVLTF

J: TRBJ2-7
D: .
size: .
V: TRBV6-5
DNA: TGTGCCAGCACCTCTGGAGGTGGGCCGTTCTACGAGCAGTACTTC
CDR3: CASTSGGGPFYEQYF

J: TRBJ1-2
D: .
size: few
V: TRBV18
DNA: TGTGCCAGCTCACCTCTCCCCAGCGACGGTAACTATGGCTACACCTTC
CDR3: CASSPLPSDGNYGYTF

J: TRBJ2-1
D: .
size: .
V: TRBV14
DNA: TGTGCCAGCAGCCGGAGGGGTGGTTACAATGAGCAGTTCTTC
CDR3: CASSRRGGYNEQFF

J: TRBJ2-2
D: .
size: .
V: TRBV12-2
DNA: TGTGCAAGTCGCCCGGGACAGAACACCGGGGAGCTGTTTTTT
CDR3: CASRPGQNTGELFF

J: TRBJ2-3
D: .
size: .
V: TRBV6-1
DNA: TGTGCCAGCGGGGGTCTGGGGGGGCCCACAGATACGCAGTATTTT
CDR3: CASGGLGGPTDTQYF

J: TRBJ2-1
D: TRBD2
size: .
V: TRBV6-5
DNA: TGTGCCAGCAACGGGGGGACCTACAATGAGCAGTTCTTC
CDR3: CASNGGTYNEQFF

J: TRBJ1-6
D: .
size: .
V: TRBV5-6
DNA: TGTGCCAGCAGCTTGGGGGGACATAATAATTCACCCCTCCACTTT
CDR3: CASSLGGHNNSPLHF

J: TRBJ2-3
D: TRBD2
size: .
V: TRBV4-3
DNA: TGCGCCAGCAGCCAAGATTCGGCTAGCGGGTCAGATACGCAGTATTTT
CDR3: CASSQDSASGSDTQYF

J: TRBJ2-7
D: .
size: .
V: TRBV19
DNA: TGTGCCAGTAGTAGAGGACTTTTCCCCCCCTACGAGCAGTACTTC
CDR3: CASSRGLFPPYEQYF

J: TRBJ2-5
D: .
size: few
V: TRBV5-4
DNA: TGTGCCAGCAGCTTGGGGGCTGGGGGGATCCAAGAGACCCAGTACTTC
CDR3: CASSLGAGGIQETQYF

J: TRBJ2-7
D: .
size: once
V: TRBV28
DNA: TGTGCCAGCACGGGGGGACAGGACCCCTACGAGCAGTACTTC
CDR3: CASTGGQDPYEQYF

J: TRBJ1-1
D: .
size: few
V: TRBV6-6
DNA: TGTGCCAGCAGTTACGTAGCGACTGAAGCTTTCTTT
CDR3: CASSYVATEAFF

J: TRBJ2-1
D: TRBD2
size: .
V: TRBV28
DNA: TGTGCCAGCAGCCTCCCCGGACTAGCGGGAGACAATGAGCAGTTCTTC
CDR3: CASSLPGLAGDNEQFF

J: TRBJ2-3
D: .
size: .
V: TRBV28
DNA: TGTGCCAGCACCCCCACGTTTGGGGCTGATATGGATACGCAGTATTTT
CDR3: CASTPTFGADMDTQYF

J: TRBJ1-2
D: TRBD1
size: .
V: TRBV6-5
DNA: TGTGCCAGCAGGGGGACAGGGGGCAACTATGGCTACACCTTC
CDR3: CASRGTGGNYGYTF

J: TRBJ1-1
D: TRBD1
size: few
V: TRBV25-1
DNA: TGTGCCAGCAGCCAGACAGGGATAAAGAACACTGAAGCTTTCTTT
CDR3: CASSQTGIKNTEAFF

J: TRBJ2-7
D: .
size: .
V: TRBV6-5
DNA: TGTGCCAGCAGTTACTCTCCGGGTTGGGAGCAGTACTTC
CDR3: CASSYSPGWEQYF

J: TRBJ2-2
D: .
size: few
V: TRBV4-1
DNA: TGCGCCAGCAGCCAAGATTGGAGGGGAGCGAACACCGGGGAGCTGTTTTTT
CDR3: CASSQDWRGANTGELFF

J: TRBJ2-7
D: .
size: .
V: TRBV28
DNA: TGTGCCAGCAGCCCTCCGGACTTGGGCTACGAGCAGTACTTC
CDR3: CASSPPDLGYEQYF

J: TRBJ2-7
D: .
size: .
V: TRBV7-7
DNA: TGTGCCAGCAGCCCCGACGGACTACCCTACGAGCAGTACTTC
CDR3: CASSPDGLPYEQYF

J: TRBJ2-3
D: .
size: .
V: TRBV2
DNA: TGTGCCAGCAAGCAAGAGGATACGCAGTATTTT
CDR3: CASKQEDTQYF

J: TRBJ1-1
D: .
size: .
V: TRBV6-1
DNA: TGTGCCAGCAGTGTCCCCCACATAAGGGGGATAAAGACGAACACTGAAGCTTTCTTT
CDR3: CASSVPHIRGIKTNTEAFF

J: TRBJ1-2
D: TRBD1
size: .
V: TRBV2
DNA: TGTGCCAGCAGAGGGACAGGGATGATCTATGGCTACACCTTC
CDR3: CASRGTGMIYGYTF

J: TRBJ1-1
D: TRBD1
size: .
V: TRBV6-1
DNA: TGTGCCAGCAGACAGGGGGCAAGGATCACTGAAGCTTTCTTT
CDR3: CASRQGARITEAFF

J: TRBJ1-1
D: .
size: .
V: TRBV5-1
DNA: TGCGCCAGCAGCTTGAGCACAGCCACTGAAGCTTTCTTT
CDR3: CASSLSTATEAFF

J: TRBJ2-7
D: .
size: .
V: TRBV5-6
DNA: TGTGCCAGCAGCTTGGGGGTACAGCTCTACGAGCAGTACTTC
CDR3: CASSLGVQLYEQYF

J: TRBJ2-7
D: TRBD1
size: few
V: TRBV4-3
DNA: TGCGCCAGCAGCCTAGAAAAGACAGGGGGCGGCTACGAGCAGTACTTC
CDR3: CASSLEKTGGGYEQYF

J: TRBJ2-1
D: TRBD2
size: .
V: TRBV11-3
DNA: TGTGCCAGCAGCTCACATGGGGGGAGGGCCGTCAATGAGCAGTTCTTC
CDR3: CASSSHGGRAVNEQFF

J: TRBJ2-2
D: TRBD1
size: .
V: TRBV9
DNA: TGTGCCAGCAGCGCTAGCGGGACAGGGGGCCGCACCGGGGAGCTGTTTTTT
CDR3: CASSASGTGGRTGELFF

J: TRBJ2-7
D: .
size: .
V: TRBV2
DNA: TGTGCCAGCAGTGCTAGGTGGGAGGTCGGTAAAGAGCAGTACTTC
CDR3: CASSARWEVGKEQYF

J: TRBJ2-1
D: TRBD2
size: once
V: TRBV11-2
DNA: TGTGCCAGCAGACCGACCGGGACTAGGAGCAATGAGCAGTTCTTC
CDR3: CASRPTGTRSNEQFF

J: TRBJ1-5
D: TRBD1
size: .
V: TRBV7-2
DNA: TGTGCCAGCAGCCCTCGGACAGGAACGGATCAGCCCCAGCATTTT
CDR3: CASSPRTGTDQPQHF

J: TRBJ2-1
D: TRBD2
size: .
V: TRBV6-5
DNA: TGTGCCAGCAGTTACTTAGCGGGACCTATATACAATGAGCAGTTCTTC
CDR3: CASSYLAGPIYNEQFF

J: TRBJ1-2
D: .
size: .
V: TRBV7-9
DNA: TGTGCCAGCAGCTTTAGGGGTGGCCAGGGCCACTATGGCTACACCTTC
CDR3: CASSFRGGQGHYGYTF

J: TRBJ2-7
D: .
size: .
V: TRBV28
DNA: TGTGCCAGCAGCGGGTTCTACGAGCAGTACTTC
CDR3: CASSGFYEQYF

J: TRBJ2-5
D: .
size: .
V: TRBV28
DNA: TGTGCCAGCAGTGATCCCAGCTGGGGGCGAGAGACCCAGTACTTC
CDR3: CASSDPSWGRETQYF

J: TRBJ2-7
D: TRBD2
size: .
V: TRBV7-2
DNA: TGTGCCAGCAGCTTGGGACTAGCGGGCCTCAAATACGAGCAGTACTTC
CDR3: CASSLGLAGLKYEQYF

J: TRBJ1-2
D: .
size: once
V: TRBV6-4
DNA: TGTGCCAGCAGTGAATTCGCCGGGTCCACCTATGGCTACACCTTC
CDR3: CASSEFAGSTYGYTF

J: TRBJ2-3
D: .
size: .
V: TRBV6-6
DNA: TGTGCCAGCAGTTACTCCCCTGTTTTAGATACGCAGTATTTT
CDR3: CASSYSPVLDTQYF

J: TRBJ2-3
D: .
size: .
V: TRBV29-1
DNA: TGCAGCGTTGTCACTAGCCGTACAGATACGCAGTATTTT
CDR3: CSVVTSRTDTQYF

J: TRBJ2-2
D: .
size: .
V: TRBV29-1
DNA: TGCAGCGCCCGGGGGTCGGGGGTTAACACCGGGGAGCTGTTTTTT
CDR3: CSARGSGVNTGELFF

J: TRBJ2-2
D: .
size: .
V: TRBV13
DNA: TGTGCCAGCACCAGACACGGGGAGCTGTTTTTT
CDR3: CASTRHGELFF

J: TRBJ2-3
D: TRBD1
size: .
V: TRBV15
DNA: TGTGCCACCAGCAGGGACGGACAGGGGATTTCGCGGGATACGCAGTATTTT
CDR3: CATSRDGQGISRDTQYF

J: TRBJ2-3
D: .
size: .
V: TRBV30
DNA: TGTGCCTGGAGTCCCAACTCGGGACTCTCCGATACGCAGTATTTT
CDR3: CAWSPNSGLSDTQYF

J: TRBJ2-1
D: .
size: .
V: TRBV5-1
DNA: TGCGCCAGCAGCTTGCGGCGGGGAGGAAATGAGCAGTTCTTC
CDR3: CASSLRRGGNEQFF